This is a list of T cell receptor beta chains from one sample in a study of blood T cell repertoires in COVID-19. Data came from immunoSEQ multiplex PCR; TCRdb stores just in-frame clones and leaves some out. The sample contains some 120,000 clones, about 85% of which appear only once. Sequencing was carried out using peripheral blood. The source is a man aged 40-55 years with acute or convalescent COVID-19. CDR3s include the opening cysteine and the closing phenylalanine or tryptophan. The D gene is left open where the match is weak.

d_call,v_call,cdr3_aa
.,TRBV24-1,CATSDVSQGGNEQFF
TRBD1,TRBV27,CASSHGQGGSPLHF
TRBD1,TRBV18,CASSPPGQGAYEQYF
TRBD1,TRBV3-1/TRBV3-2,CASSQAGTGILF
TRBD1,TRBV7-9,CASSFGQGRTDTQYF
.,TRBV30,CAWSILEDYNEQFF
.,TRBV7-3,CASSLRNGLNSYNEQFF
.,TRBV5-1,CASSFAGQSSNEQFF
TRBD1,TRBV7-8,CASSLYRGVGYTF
.,TRBV6-2/TRBV6-3,CASSYGRAPGQPQHF
TRBD1,TRBV6-2/TRBV6-3,CASSPQGGIYGYTF
TRBD1,TRBV20-1,CSASMGQGVNQPQHF
.,TRBV4-2,CASSQEDWDTQYF
.,TRBV2,CASTQRRVNEKLFF
TRBD1,TRBV18,CASSPLGQNEKLFF
TRBD1,TRBV6-5,CASRLRTGRTEAFF
TRBD1,TRBV5-1,CASSLGTGEDYEQYF
TRBD2,TRBV11-2,CASSSGLAGGYNEQFF
TRBD1,TRBV6-5,CASSKGQSRYEQYF
.,TRBV7-2,CASSFRASGNTIYF
.,TRBV7-9,CASSLKGGYAYTQYF
.,TRBV28,CASSSLGGANEQFF
TRBD2,TRBV28,CASSFRLAFSTDTQYF
.,TRBV18,CASRLQGQNTGELFF
TRBD2,TRBV7-8,CASSPLAGNTDTQYF
.,TRBV6-5,CASSRTVGYEQFF